Following are 24 T cell receptor beta chains from one sample sequenced in a study of read filtering for tumor transcriptome and immune sequencing. This library used roughly 400 ng RNA and molecular barcoded adaptors spanning alpha/delta and beta/gamma chains. From the reads, TCRdb called clonotypes with MiXCR, one entry per CDR3 protein. The repertoire holds fewer than 45,000 distinct CDR3 sequences, around an eighth seen once, with 30% in the top ten. The source material was a population of CD138-negative cells sorted from bone marrow. These receptors originate from a donor at least 40 years old with multiple myeloma.

This clonotype has ten or more counts. V is TRBV29-1 and J is TRBJ2-5; 9 bases are a match to TRBD2. The V gene's germline CDR1 is SQVTM and CDR2 ANQGSEA. This CDR3 is 16 amino acids long. V shed 0 bases, J shed 2 bases, and the junction held 7 bases outside the gene matches. CDR3 in amino acids: CSVEDWLAGLQETQYF. CDR3 coding DNA: TGCAGCGTTGAAGATTGGCTAGCGGGGCTTCAAGAGACCCAGTACTTC.

This clonotype was seen many times. The chain uses TRBV20-1 and TRBJ2-3; 12 positions match TRBD2. The CDR3 sequence is 15 residues long. The germline V gene has CDR1 DFQATT and CDR2 SNEGSKA (reference sequence). The trim removed 5 bases at V and 2 bases at J, leaving 5 bases unmatched. DNA of the CDR3: TGCAGTGCTCAAGGACTAGCGGGAATCACAGATACGCAGTATTTT. The encoded protein is CSAQGLAGITDTQYF.

There are many counts of this clonotype. The chain couples TRBV4-3 to TRBJ2-3; tentatively, D is TRBD1 (6 bases). V lost 3 bases and J lost 1, with 11 bases in between. CDR3 length: 15 residues. The V gene's germline CDR1 is LGHNA and CDR2 YSLEER. CDR3 sequence: CASSQSAGGTDTQYF. The CDR3 DNA reads TGCGCCAGCAGCCAGAGCGCAGGGGGCACAGATACGCAGTATTTT.

There are many counts of this clonotype. One base away lies a much larger clone, so this may be a sequencing read error. The chain is built from TRBV21-1 and TRBJ2-1; whether TRBD1, the table's D call, matches the DNA was not checked. TRBV21-1 is deemed a pseudogene. The CDR3 is 15 amino acids. CDR3 in amino acids: CASSIPRDSYNGQFF. The CDR3 region has the DNA TGTGCCAGCAGCATACCCAGGGACTCCTACAATGGGCAGTTCTTC.

At least ten counts were recorded for this clonotype. V is TRBV12-3 or TRBV12-4 and J is TRBJ2-7; D call uncertain. V lost 2 bases and J lost 0, with 5 bases in between. The CDR3 length is 13 residues. The CDR3 here is CASSLRLSYEQYF. The CDR3 coding sequence is TGTGCCAGCAGTTTACGACTCTCCTACGAGCAGTACTTC.

This clonotype has ten or more counts. The V call is TRBV20-1, the J call TRBJ2-3, with TRBD2 matching over 7 bases. This CDR3 is built from 14 residues. V lost 6 bases and J lost 2; bases outside the gene matches: 8. Germline V gene lookup returns CDR1 DFQATT and CDR2 SNEGSKA (reference sequence). The CDR3 loop is CSAGLSGNTDTQYF. In DNA form, the CDR3 reads TGCAGTGCCGGACTAAGCGGGAACACAGATACGCAGTATTTT.

This clonotype was picked up a small number of times. A much larger clone differs from this one at a single base, so this may be a read error. The chain employs TRBV29-1 and TRBJ2-1; D remains unclear. CDR3 length: 13 residues. The germline gives CDR1 SQVTM, CDR2 ANQGSEA. In DNA form, the CDR3 reads TGCAGCGTTGATCGGCGGAACTACAATGGGCAGTTCTTC. Translating gives CSVDRRNYNGQFF.

Ten or more counts support this clonotype. The genes are TRBV10-3 and TRBJ2-3; a possible D gene is TRBD2 (6 bases). This CDR3 has 14 amino acids. V was pared by 2 bases and J by 4 bases, with 10 bases between. Germline CDR1 and CDR2: ENHRY and SYGVKD. Written as DNA, the CDR3 is TGTGCCATCAGTGAGCCGACTAGATCAGATACGCAGTATTTT. Translated, it gives CAISEPTRSDTQYF.

There are many counts of this clonotype. This chain links TRBV7-9 with TRBJ1-5; D is perhaps TRBD1 (5 bases). The CDR3 is made up of 12 amino acids. V was trimmed by 4 bases and J by 9 bases, leaving 10 bases between them. CDR1 is SEHNR, CDR2 FQNEAQ, per germline (reference sequence). CDR3 in amino acids: CASSWPGGPQHF. Written as DNA, the CDR3 is TGTGCCAGCAGCTGGCCCGGGGGGCCCCAGCATTTT.

The table lists this clonotype with many counts. The V and J genes are TRBV5-1 and TRBJ2-3; 14 bases match TRBD2. This CDR3 contains 16 residues. V was clipped by 6 bases and J by 5 bases; unmatched bases: 8. Germline CDR1 SGHRS, CDR2 YFSETQ. CDR3 region: CASTPPGTSGRDTQYF. The CDR3 DNA reads as TGCGCCAGCACCCCGCCGGGGACTAGCGGGAGAGATACGCAGTATTTT.

V gene TRBV5-1 combines with J gene TRBJ2-1; TRBD1 aligns across 9 bases. V was pared by 4 bases and J by 5 bases, with 10 bases of the junction left unmatched. Germline V lookup: CDR1 SGHRS, CDR2 YFSETQ. CDR3 length equals 16 residues. CDR3 nucleotide sequence: TGCGCCAGCAGCCAAGATGCTGGGACAGGGAACAATGAGCAGTTCTTC. It encodes CASSQDAGTGNNEQFF. Together with reference TRBV5-1 and TRBJ2-1, the CDR3 gives the full variable domain: KAGVTQTPRYLIKTRGQQVTLSCSPISGHRSVSWYQQTPGQGLQFLFEYFSETQRNKGNFPGRFSGRQFSNSRSEMNVSTLELGDSALYLCASSQDAGTGNNEQFFGPGTRLTVL.

This clonotype has at least ten counts. V usage is TRBV5-1 and J usage is TRBJ2-3; the match to TRBD2 covers 8 bases. Per germline, CDR1 SGHRS and CDR2 YFSETQ. J lost 3 bases, V lost 5 bases, and 8 bases had no gene match. The CDR3 totals 15 residues. The CDR3 nucleotides read TGCGCCAGCAGACTAAGTAGCGGGATGACAGATACGCAGTATTTT. It is translated as CASRLSSGMTDTQYF.

This clonotype was picked up many times. This chain uses TRBV7-3 with TRBJ2-3; no clear D gene. Germline assignment: CDR1 SGHTA and CDR2 FQGTGA. The V end lost 5 bases, the J end lost 8 bases, and 11 bases lay between the germline ends. The CDR3 consists of 12 residues. DNA of the CDR3: TGTGCCAGCAGCAGAACGGGTGGTACGCAGTATTTT. The encoded protein is CASSRTGGTQYF.

The J gene is TRBJ2-7, the V gene TRBV12-3 or TRBV12-4; the match to TRBD1 covers 7 bases. Trimming cost V 9 bases and J 4 bases; bases outside gene matches: 12. The CDR3 is 14 residues long. As DNA, the CDR3 is TGTGCCAGTTACAGGGGAAACGGGAATTACGAGCAGTACTTC. Protein: CASYRGNGNYEQYF.

This clonotype was detected ten times or more. The chain is built from TRBV6-5 and TRBJ2-5; tentatively, D is TRBD2 (6 bases). Trimming cost V 8 bases and J 2 bases, with 18 bases left between them. CDR3 length: 15 amino acids. CDR1 is MNHEY and CDR2 is SVGAGI in the germline V gene. In DNA, the CDR3 is TGTGCCAGCCGAAAGCGAAGGGGAGGACAAGAGACCCAGTACTTC. Protein: CASRKRRGGQETQYF.

At least ten counts were recorded for this clonotype. CDR3 residues: CSVGHNNEQFF. The CDR3 nucleotides read TGCAGCGTTGGACACAACAATGAGCAGTTCTTC. V usage is TRBV29-1 and J usage is TRBJ2-1; D uncertain. The V end lost 4 bases, the J end lost 5 bases, and 6 bases lay between the germline ends. The CDR3 covers 11 residues. The V gene's germline CDR1 is SQVTM and CDR2 ANQGSEA.

This clonotype has ten or more counts. The chain couples TRBV30 to TRBJ2-7, with TRBD1 matching over 9 bases. The CDR3 covers 14 residues. CDR1 and CDR2 (germline): GTSNPN, SVGIG (reference sequence). Trimming took 3 bases from V and 7 from J; bases not matched to a gene: 10. The chain's CDR3 is CAWSLQQGAEEQYF. The DNA for the CDR3 is TGTGCCTGGAGCCTCCAACAGGGGGCGGAGGAGCAGTACTTC.

This clonotype has at least ten counts. The rearrangement links TRBV11-2 to TRBJ2-5; D possibly uses TRBD1 or TRBD2 (5 bases each). Germline V lookup: CDR1 SGHAT, CDR2 FQNNGV. V was trimmed by 7 bases and J by 5 bases, leaving 17 bases between them. The CDR3 totals 14 residues. CDR3 protein: CASTPNWGGETQYF. The CDR3 nucleotides are TGTGCCAGCACTCCCAATTGGGGCGGGGAGACCCAGTACTTC.

In its sample, this clonotype was seen many times. The J gene is TRBJ2-7, the V gene TRBV20-1, with D maybe TRBD2 (6 bases). The CDR3 length is 14 residues. CDR1 DFQATT and CDR2 SNEGSKA come from the germline V gene (reference sequence). V was trimmed by 1 base and J by 7 bases, leaving 17 bases between them. CDR3 nucleotides: TGCAGTGCTAGAGCGGGAGCCGCAAAGGGGGAGCAGTACTTC. Translating gives CSARAGAAKGEQYF.

This clonotype was recorded many times. This rearrangement joins TRBV12-3 or TRBV12-4 to TRBJ2-2, with D tentatively TRBD2 (6 bases). This CDR3 contains 15 residues. V dropped 10 bases and J dropped 6 bases, with 21 bases sitting between them. The CDR3 sequence is CATTSGLRGSGELFF. DNA for the CDR3: TGTGCCACCACAAGCGGGCTACGGGGTTCCGGGGAGCTGTTTTTT.

To note about this clonotype: Mismatch with germline at one junction end may stem from a read error. V gene TRBV7-2 combines with J gene TRBJ1-1, with a tentative D call TRBD1 (5 bases). This CDR3 spans 14 amino acids. The V gene's germline CDR1 is SGHTA and CDR2 FQGNSA. The CDR3 nucleotides read TGTGCCAGCAGCCGCCTGGGGGGGAACGCTGAAGCTTTCTTT. This gives the protein CASSRLGGNAEAFF.

This chain uses TRBV5-5 with TRBJ1-5; a weak D match, TRBD1 (5 bases). The CDR3 covers 13 residues. V lost 2 bases and J 5 bases, leaving 8 bases between the germline ends. Germline assignment: CDR1 SGHKS and CDR2 YYEKEE (reference sequence). In nucleotides, the CDR3 is TGTGCCAGCAGCTTTGCGGGGGATCAGCCCCAGCATTTT. Translating gives CASSFAGDQPQHF.

In its sample, this clonotype was seen many times. The chain couples TRBV7-2 to TRBJ2-1; D unclear. The CDR3 has 14 amino acids. Germline V lookup: CDR1 SGHTA, CDR2 FQGNSA. Trimming removed 3 bases at V and 0 bases at J, with 6 bases between. CDR3 sequence reads: CASSFKRSYNEQFF. In nucleotides, the CDR3 is TGTGCCAGCAGCTTCAAGCGCTCCTACAATGAGCAGTTCTTC.

A note on this clonotype: Since a much larger clone is just one base distant, this may be a read error. The chain carries TRBV30 and TRBJ1-1, with D hard to call. CDR1 is GTSNPN, CDR2 SVGIG, per germline (reference sequence). Between the trimmed V and J ends, which lost 2 bases and 1 base, there was a span of 17 bases. The CDR3 has 16 amino acids. The CDR3 spells CAWSLETWIENTEAFF. CDR3 nucleotide sequence: TGTGCCTGGAGTTTGGAGACGTGGATTGAGAACACTGAAGCTTTCTTT.